This TCR beta chain was identified in a study of shared clonotypes between healthy human individuals. A note on this clone: Its target is not known. This sample includes further DNA sequences coding for the same CDR3.

Trimming stripped 0 bases from V and 1 base from J, with 3 bases between. The germline V gene has CDR1 SGDLS and CDR2 YYNGEE. The CDR3 sequence is 13 residues long. Study conclusions and caveats: Blood was the sole source, and tissue repertoires probably differ. Read depth was anticipated to influence clonotype sharing among donors.

Sequenced by immunoSEQ multiplex PCR; TCRdb stores in-frame clones only, minus some. The profile shows millions of clones, roughly 93% of them singletons. Sequencing was done on a sample of naive CD4+ T cells from PBMCs. Noted subset: CD45RA+ positively selected. The chain has TRBV9 and TRBJ2-3; D uncertain. The sequence was obtained from a man aged 18-30 years in good health. Some clones in this sample may be carry-over from other donors' samples. The CDR3 region has the DNA TGTGCCAGCAGCGTAGCGGGCACAGATACGCAGTATTTT. This sequence encodes CASSVAGTDTQYF.